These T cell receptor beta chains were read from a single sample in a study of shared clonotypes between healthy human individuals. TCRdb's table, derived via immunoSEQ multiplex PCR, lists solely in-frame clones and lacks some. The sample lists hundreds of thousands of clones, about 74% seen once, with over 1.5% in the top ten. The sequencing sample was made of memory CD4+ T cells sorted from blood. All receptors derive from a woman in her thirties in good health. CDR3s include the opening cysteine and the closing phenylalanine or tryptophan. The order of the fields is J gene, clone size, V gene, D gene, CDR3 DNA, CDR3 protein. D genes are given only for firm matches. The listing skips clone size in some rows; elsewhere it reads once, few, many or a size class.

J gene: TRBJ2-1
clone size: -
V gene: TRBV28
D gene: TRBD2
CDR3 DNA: TGTGCCAGCAGTGTGGGAACTAGCGGGAGCAATGAGCAGTTCTTC
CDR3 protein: CASSVGTSGSNEQFF

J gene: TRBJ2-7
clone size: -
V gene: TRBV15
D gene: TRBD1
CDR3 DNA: TGTGCCACCAGCAGGGACCCGGGACAGGGATTTGGCGAGCAGTACTTC
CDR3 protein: CATSRDPGQGFGEQYF

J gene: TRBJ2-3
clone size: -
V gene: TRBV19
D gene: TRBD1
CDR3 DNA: TGTGCCAGTAGTCCCGGGACAGCAATCACAGATACGCAGTATTTT
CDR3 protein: CASSPGTAITDTQYF

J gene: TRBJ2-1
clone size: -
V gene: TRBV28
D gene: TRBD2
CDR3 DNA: TGTGCCAGCATTGCGGCTAGCGGGAGACCCTACAATGAGCAGTTCTTC
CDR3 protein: CASIAASGRPYNEQFF

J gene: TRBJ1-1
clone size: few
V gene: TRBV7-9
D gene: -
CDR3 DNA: TGTGCCAGCAGCTTAGTAAGACAGATGAACACTGAAGCTTTCTTT
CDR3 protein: CASSLVRQMNTEAFF

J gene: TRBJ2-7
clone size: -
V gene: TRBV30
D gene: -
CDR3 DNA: TGTGCCTGGAGAGAGCCCCTTGGTTACGAGCAGTACTTC
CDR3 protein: CAWREPLGYEQYF

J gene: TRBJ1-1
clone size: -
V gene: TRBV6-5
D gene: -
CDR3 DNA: TGTGCCAGCAGAAATCGGGAATACACTGAAGCTTTCTTT
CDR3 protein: CASRNREYTEAFF

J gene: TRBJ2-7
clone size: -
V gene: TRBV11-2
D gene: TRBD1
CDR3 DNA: TGTGCCAGCAGCGGGCCGGGACAGGGCCTTGAGCAGTACTTC
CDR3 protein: CASSGPGQGLEQYF

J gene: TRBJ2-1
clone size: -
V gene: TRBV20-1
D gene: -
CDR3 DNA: TGCAGTGCACTATATAATAGTCAGTTCTTC
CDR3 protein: CSALYNSQFF

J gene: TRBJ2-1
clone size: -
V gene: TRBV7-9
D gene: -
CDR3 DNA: TGTGCCAGCAGCTCCCGCTTAGACAATGAGCAGTTCTTC
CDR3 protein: CASSSRLDNEQFF

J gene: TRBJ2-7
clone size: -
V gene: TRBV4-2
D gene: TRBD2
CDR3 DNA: TGTGCCAGCAGCCCGGGACTAGCGGACAACTCCTACGAGCAGTACTTC
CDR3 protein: CASSPGLADNSYEQYF

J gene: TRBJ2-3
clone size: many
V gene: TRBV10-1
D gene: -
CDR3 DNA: TGCGCCAGCACTATGACTCCTTTTAGCACAGATACGCAGTATTTT
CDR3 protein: CASTMTPFSTDTQYF

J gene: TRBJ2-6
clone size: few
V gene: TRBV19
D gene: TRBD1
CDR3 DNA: TGTGCCAGTAGTATAGATCTAGGACAGGCTGGGGCCAACGTCCTGACTTTC
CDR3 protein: CASSIDLGQAGANVLTF

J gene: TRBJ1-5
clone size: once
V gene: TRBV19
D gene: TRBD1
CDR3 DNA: TGTGCCAGTGAGGACAGGGGTAGCAATCAGCCCCAGCATTTT
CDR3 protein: CASEDRGSNQPQHF

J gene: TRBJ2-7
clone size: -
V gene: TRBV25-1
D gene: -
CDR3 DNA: TGTGCCAGCAGAGCCGGGACGGGGTACGAGCAGTACTTC
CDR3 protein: CASRAGTGYEQYF